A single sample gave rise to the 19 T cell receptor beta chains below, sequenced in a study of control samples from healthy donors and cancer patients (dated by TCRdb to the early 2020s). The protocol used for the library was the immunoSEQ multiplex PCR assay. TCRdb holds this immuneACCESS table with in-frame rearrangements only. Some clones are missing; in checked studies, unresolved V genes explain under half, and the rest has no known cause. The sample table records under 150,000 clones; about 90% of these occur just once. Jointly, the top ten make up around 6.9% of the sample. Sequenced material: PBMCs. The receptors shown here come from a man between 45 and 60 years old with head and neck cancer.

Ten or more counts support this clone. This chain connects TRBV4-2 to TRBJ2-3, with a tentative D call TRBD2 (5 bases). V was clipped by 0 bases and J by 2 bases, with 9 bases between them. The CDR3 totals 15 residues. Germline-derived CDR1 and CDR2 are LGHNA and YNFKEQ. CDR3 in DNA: TGTGCCAGCAGCCAAGAACTAGTGCCCACAGATACGCAGTATTTT. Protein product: CASSQELVPTDTQYF.

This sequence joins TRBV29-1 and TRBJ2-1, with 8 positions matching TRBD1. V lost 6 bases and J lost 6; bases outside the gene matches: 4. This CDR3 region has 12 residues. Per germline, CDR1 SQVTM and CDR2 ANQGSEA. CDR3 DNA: TGCAGCGTCGGACAGGGTGGCAATGAGCAGTTCTTC. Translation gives CSVGQGGNEQFF.

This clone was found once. Here the CDR3 reads CASSTGTGTGELFF. CDR3 DNA sequence: TGCGCCAGCAGCACCGGGACAGGGACCGGGGAGCTGTTTTTT. The genes are TRBV5-1 and TRBJ2-2; 9 bases fit TRBD1. CDR1 is SGHRS and CDR2 is YFSETQ in the germline V gene. The ends lost 4 bases at V and 5 bases at J; junction bases unmatched: 3. CDR3 size: 14 residues.

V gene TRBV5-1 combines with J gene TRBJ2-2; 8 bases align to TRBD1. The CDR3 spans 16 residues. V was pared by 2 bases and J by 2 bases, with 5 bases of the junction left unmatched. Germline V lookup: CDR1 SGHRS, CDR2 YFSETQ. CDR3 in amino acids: CASSFRGRGNTGELFF. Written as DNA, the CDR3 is TGCGCCAGCAGCTTCAGGGGGCGCGGAAACACCGGGGAGCTGTTTTTT.

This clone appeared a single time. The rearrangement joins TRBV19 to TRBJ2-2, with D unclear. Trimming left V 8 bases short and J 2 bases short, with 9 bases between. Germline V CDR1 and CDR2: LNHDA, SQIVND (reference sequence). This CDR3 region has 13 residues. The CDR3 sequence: CASSDKNTGELFF. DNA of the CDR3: TGTGCCAGTTCCGACAAAAACACCGGGGAGCTGTTTTTT.

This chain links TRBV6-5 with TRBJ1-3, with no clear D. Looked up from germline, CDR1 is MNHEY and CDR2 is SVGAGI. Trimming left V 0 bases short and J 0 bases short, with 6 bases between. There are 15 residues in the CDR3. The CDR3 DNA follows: TGTGCCAGCAGTTACTCCACTCCCTCTGGAAACACCATATATTTT. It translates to CASSYSTPSGNTIYF.

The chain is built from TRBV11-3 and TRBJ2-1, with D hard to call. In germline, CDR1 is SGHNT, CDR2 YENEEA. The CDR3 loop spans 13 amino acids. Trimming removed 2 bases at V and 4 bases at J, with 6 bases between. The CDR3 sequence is CASSLMGYNEQFF. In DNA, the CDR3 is TGTGCCAGCAGCTTAATGGGGTACAATGAGCAGTTCTTC.

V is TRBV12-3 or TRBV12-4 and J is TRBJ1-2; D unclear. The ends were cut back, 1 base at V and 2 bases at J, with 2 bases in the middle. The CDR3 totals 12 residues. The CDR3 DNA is TGTGCCAGCAGTTTAGACAACTATGGCTACACCTTC. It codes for CASSLDNYGYTF.

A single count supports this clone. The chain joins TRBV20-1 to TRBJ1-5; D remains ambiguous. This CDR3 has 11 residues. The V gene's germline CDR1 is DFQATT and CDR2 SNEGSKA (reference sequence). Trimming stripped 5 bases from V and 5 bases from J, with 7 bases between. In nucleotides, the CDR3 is TGCAGTGCTTCCGGAGATCAGCCCCAGCATTTT. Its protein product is CSASGDQPQHF.

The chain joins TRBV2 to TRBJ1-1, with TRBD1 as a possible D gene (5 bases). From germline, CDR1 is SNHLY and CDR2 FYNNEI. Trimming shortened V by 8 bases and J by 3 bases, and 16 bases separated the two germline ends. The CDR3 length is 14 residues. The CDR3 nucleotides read TGTGCCAGCCAGCCGGGACCAACTCACACTGAAGCTTTCTTT. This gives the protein CASQPGPTHTEAFF. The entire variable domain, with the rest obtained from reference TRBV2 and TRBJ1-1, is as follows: EPEVTQTPSHQVTQMGQEVILRCVPISNHLYFYWYRQILGQKVEFLVSFYNNEISEKSEIFDDQFSVERPDGSNFTLKIRSTKLEDSAMYFCASQPGPTHTEAFFGQGTRLTVV.

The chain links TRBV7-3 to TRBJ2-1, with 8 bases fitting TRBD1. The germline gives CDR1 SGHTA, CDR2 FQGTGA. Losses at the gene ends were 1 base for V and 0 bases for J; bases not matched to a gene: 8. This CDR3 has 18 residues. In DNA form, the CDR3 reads TGTGCCAGCAGCTTAAGGACAGGGTTTCGGGGCTCCTACAATGAGCAGTTCTTC. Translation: CASSLRTGFRGSYNEQFF.

Written as DNA, the CDR3 is TGCGCCAGCAGCCAAGGGGCGGGGGCAAGGAATCAGCCCCAGCATTTT. This translates into CASSQGAGARNQPQHF. This rearrangement joins TRBV4-1 to TRBJ1-5; D is possibly TRBD1 (6 bases). V was clipped by 1 base and J by 4 bases, with 14 bases between them. This CDR3 comprises 16 residues. Germline-derived CDR1 and CDR2 are MGHRA and YSYEKL.

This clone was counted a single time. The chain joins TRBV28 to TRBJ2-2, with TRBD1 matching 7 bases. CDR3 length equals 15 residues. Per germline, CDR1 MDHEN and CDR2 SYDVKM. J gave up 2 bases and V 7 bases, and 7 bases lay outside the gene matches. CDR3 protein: CASNPGTANTGELFF. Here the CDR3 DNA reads TGTGCCAGCAACCCCGGGACAGCAAACACCGGGGAGCTGTTTTTT.

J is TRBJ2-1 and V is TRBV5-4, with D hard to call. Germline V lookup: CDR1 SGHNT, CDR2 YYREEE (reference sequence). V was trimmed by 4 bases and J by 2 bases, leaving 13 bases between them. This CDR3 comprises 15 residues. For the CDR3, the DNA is TGTGCCAGCAGCCCTGGTGGCGCGACCTACAATGAGCAGTTCTTC. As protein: CASSPGGATYNEQFF.

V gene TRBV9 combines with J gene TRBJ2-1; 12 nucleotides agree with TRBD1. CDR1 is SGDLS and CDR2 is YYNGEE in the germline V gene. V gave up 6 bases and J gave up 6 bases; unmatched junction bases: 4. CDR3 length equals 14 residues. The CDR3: CASTRDRGPNEQFF. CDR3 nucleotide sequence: TGTGCCAGCACCCGGGACAGGGGGCCCAATGAGCAGTTCTTC.

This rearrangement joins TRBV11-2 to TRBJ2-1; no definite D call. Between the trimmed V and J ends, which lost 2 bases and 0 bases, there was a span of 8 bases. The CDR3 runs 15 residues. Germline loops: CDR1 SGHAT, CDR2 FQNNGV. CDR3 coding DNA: TGTGCCAGCAGCTTAAGGGTAAGCTCCTACAATGAGCAGTTCTTC. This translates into CASSLRVSSYNEQFF.

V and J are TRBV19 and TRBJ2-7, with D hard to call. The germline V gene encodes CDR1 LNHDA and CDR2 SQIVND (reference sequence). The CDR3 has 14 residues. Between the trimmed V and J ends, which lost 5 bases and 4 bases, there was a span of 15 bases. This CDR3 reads CASSWAENGYEQYF. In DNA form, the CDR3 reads TGTGCCAGTAGTTGGGCGGAGAACGGATACGAGCAGTACTTC.

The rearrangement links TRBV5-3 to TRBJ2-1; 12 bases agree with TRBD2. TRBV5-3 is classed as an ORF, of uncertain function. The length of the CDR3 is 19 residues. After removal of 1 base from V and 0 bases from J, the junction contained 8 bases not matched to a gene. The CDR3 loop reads CARSLLLAGGPGSYNEQFF. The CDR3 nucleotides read TGTGCCAGAAGCTTGTTGCTAGCGGGGGGGCCTGGCTCCTACAATGAGCAGTTCTTC.

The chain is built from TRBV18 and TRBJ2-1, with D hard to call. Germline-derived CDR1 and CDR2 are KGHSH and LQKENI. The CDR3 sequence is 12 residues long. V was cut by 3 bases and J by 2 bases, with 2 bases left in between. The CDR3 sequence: CASSPPYNEQFF. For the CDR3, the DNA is TGTGCCAGCTCACCGCCCTACAATGAGCAGTTCTTC.